Following are 32 T cell receptor beta chains from one sample sequenced in a study of technical replicates of blood from a few donors. TCRdb's table, derived via immunoSEQ multiplex PCR, lists solely in-frame clones and lacks some. Of just over 75,000 clones in the sample, about 92% were seen once. The sequencing input was T cells isolated from PBMCs. These receptors were taken from a human donor in good health.

The V and J genes are TRBV27 and TRBJ2-1; weak D call: TRBD1 (6 bases). Trimming removed 6 bases at V and 3 bases at J, with 9 bases between. The CDR3 spans 13 residues. Germline values: CDR1 MNHEY, CDR2 SMNVEV (reference sequence). Written as DNA, the CDR3 is TGTGCCAGCAGGCAGGGGAACTACAATGAGCAGTTCTTC. Translating it yields CASRQGNYNEQFF.

Only one count was recorded for this clone. The chain carries TRBV19 and TRBJ1-3, with a possible D match to TRBD1 (5 bases). CDR1 is LNHDA, CDR2 SQIVND, per germline (reference sequence). The CDR3 totals 12 residues. V gave up 6 bases and J gave up 3 bases, with 6 bases separating them. The CDR3 here is CASRGDGNTIYF. The CDR3 nucleotides read TGTGCCAGTAGAGGGGATGGAAACACCATATATTTT.

The rearrangement joins TRBV28 to TRBJ2-1; TRBD2 matches at 7 bases. The CDR3 covers 15 residues. CDR1 and CDR2 from the germline V gene are MDHEN and SYDVKM. The V and J ends lost 3 bases and 0 bases, in that order; junction bases with no gene match: 2. CDR3 bases: TGTGCCAGCAGTTTCGGCGGGAGCTCCTACAATGAGCAGTTCTTC. This encodes CASSFGGSSYNEQFF.

The V and J genes are TRBV5-4 and TRBJ2-2; possible D gene TRBD2, 5 bases. The CDR3 is 16 residues long. Trimming pared 4 bases from V and 6 bases from J, leaving 19 bases between. The germline V gene has CDR1 SGHNT and CDR2 YYREEE (reference sequence). CDR3 DNA: TGTGCCAGCAGCCCCTCTACTAGGGAACTCGCCGGGGAGCTGTTTTTT. Protein: CASSPSTRELAGELFF.

The chain combines TRBV5-1 with TRBJ2-1, with 9 bases that match TRBD2. V was pared by 4 bases and J by 6 bases, with 17 bases of the junction left unmatched. The V gene's germline CDR1 is SGHRS and CDR2 YFSETQ. CDR3 length: 18 residues. The CDR3 loop is CASSRIGGSSGIGNEQFF. The CDR3 DNA sequence: TGCGCCAGCAGCAGAATCGGGGGTTCTAGCGGGATAGGCAATGAGCAGTTCTTC.

This chain links TRBV28 with TRBJ1-1; 7 bases agree with TRBD1. From germline, CDR1 is MDHEN and CDR2 SYDVKM. The CDR3 loop spans 14 amino acids. The J segment lost 3 bases and the V segment lost 7 bases, leaving 8 bases of the junction unmatched. The chain's CDR3 is CASTRQGWDTEAFF. In DNA form, the CDR3 reads TGTGCCAGCACCCGACAGGGATGGGACACTGAAGCTTTCTTT.

The rearrangement links TRBV7-9 to TRBJ2-7; TRBD1 might be the D (6 bases). Trimming took off 4 bases at V and 0 bases at J, with 19 bases between the two ends. This CDR3 region has 17 residues. Germline V lookup: CDR1 SEHNR, CDR2 FQNEAQ (reference sequence). CDR3 loop: CASSSNRDTVSSYEQYF. The CDR3 nucleotides are TGTGCCAGCAGCTCAAACCGGGACACGGTTAGCTCCTACGAGCAGTACTTC.

This chain links TRBV9 with TRBJ1-1, with no clear D. V lost 4 bases to trimming and J lost 3 bases, with 13 bases between them. The CDR3 spans 14 residues. CDR1 and CDR2 (germline): SGDLS, YYNGEE. CDR3 protein: CASSHFAEDTEAFF. The CDR3 DNA sequence: TGTGCCAGCAGCCACTTTGCCGAGGACACTGAAGCTTTCTTT. The full variable domain, rest sourced from reference TRBV9 and TRBJ1-1, is DSGVTQTPKHLITATGQRVTLRCSPRSGDLSVYWYQQSLDQGLQFLIQYYNGEERAKGNILERFSAQQFPDLHSELNLSSLELGDSALYFCASSHFAEDTEAFFGQGTRLTVV.

CDR3 DNA sequence: TGTGCCAGTACCACTACAGGGGGCCAGGGCTACACCTTC. As protein: CASTTTGGQGYTF. This sequence joins TRBV19 and TRBJ1-2; 9 bases are a match to TRBD1. This CDR3 spans 13 amino acids. Germline assignment: CDR1 LNHDA and CDR2 SQIVND (reference sequence). With 7 bases clipped from V and 8 bases from J, the junction kept 8 bases outside the gene matches.

The J gene is TRBJ2-3, the V gene TRBV27; TRBD2 might be the D (6 bases). Germline V gives CDR1 MNHEY, CDR2 SMNVEV (reference sequence). The CDR3 is 15 amino acids. Trimming cost V 8 bases and J 2 bases, with 17 bases left between them. The CDR3, as DNA: TGTGCCAGCCGTCCCTCAGCGGGTCCCACAGATACGCAGTATTTT. It specifies CASRPSAGPTDTQYF.

The chain uses TRBV2 and TRBJ2-5, with 7 bases identical to TRBD2. Germline V gene sequence: CDR1 SNHLY, CDR2 FYNNEI. The CDR3 has 14 residues. The V and J ends lost 6 bases and 4 bases, in that order; junction bases with no gene match: 8. DNA for the CDR3: TGTGCCAGCAGGGCGCGGGAGACGGGAGAGACCCAGTACTTC. It specifies CASRARETGETQYF.

The rearrangement joins TRBV10-3 to TRBJ2-5, with TRBD1 matching 9 bases. The V segment lost 6 bases and the J segment 5 bases; nucleotides outside the gene matches: 10. The CDR3 has 15 residues. Germline CDR1 and CDR2: ENHRY and SYGVKD. This CDR3 reads CAISITGQGGETQYF. The CDR3 coding sequence is TGTGCCATCAGCATTACGGGACAGGGAGGGGAGACCCAGTACTTC.

The rearrangement uses TRBV13 and TRBJ2-1; 14 bases line up with TRBD2. The germline V gene has CDR1 PRHDT and CDR2 FYEKMQ (reference sequence). The CDR3 consists of 16 residues. After removal of 5 bases from V and 7 bases from J, the junction contained 7 bases not matched to a gene. The CDR3 nucleotides read TGTGCCAGCAGCCGGACAGGGACTAGCGGGAGAAATGAGCAGTTCTTC. Its translation: CASSRTGTSGRNEQFF.

The chain combines TRBV10-3 with TRBJ2-2, with 7 nucleotides matching TRBD1. The germline CDR1 and CDR2 sequences are ENHRY and SYGVKD. V lost 5 bases to trimming and J lost 6 bases; unmatched junction nucleotides: 9. The CDR3 is made up of 15 amino acids. The CDR3 sequence is CAISPQGDEAGELFF. CDR3 DNA sequence: TGTGCCATCAGTCCCCAGGGGGATGAGGCCGGGGAGCTGTTTTTT.

The chain carries TRBV9 and TRBJ2-2, with D hard to call. With 4 bases removed from V and 6 bases from J, the gap between germline ends came to 13 bases. The CDR3 is 14 residues long. The germline V gene encodes CDR1 SGDLS and CDR2 YYNGEE. The CDR3 nucleotides are TGTGCCAGCAGCACGACTGCGGCTCCCGGGGAGCTGTTTTTT. Protein: CASSTTAAPGELFF.

The J gene is TRBJ1-1, the V gene TRBV19; 10 positions match TRBD1. This CDR3 spans 12 amino acids. The junction had 3 bases not matched to a gene; V was cut back by 10 bases and J by 4 bases. Per germline, CDR1 LNHDA and CDR2 SQIVND (reference sequence). CDR3: CATRTGGTEAFF. In DNA, the CDR3 is TGTGCCACCAGGACAGGGGGCACTGAAGCTTTCTTT.

The rearrangement links TRBV11-2 to TRBJ2-1; D unresolved. Trimming removed 1 base from V and 0 bases from J, with 13 bases in between. Germline CDR1 reads SGHAT; CDR2 reads FQNNGV. The CDR3 has 17 amino acids. This chain's CDR3 is CASSLGSLASSYNEQFF. CDR3 bases: TGTGCCAGCAGCTTAGGATCCCTGGCTAGCTCCTACAATGAGCAGTTCTTC.

The chain is built from TRBV7-9 and TRBJ2-1; 8 nucleotides line up with TRBD2. The ends lost 6 bases at V and 4 bases at J; junction bases unmatched: 8. Germline CDR1 SEHNR, CDR2 FQNEAQ (reference sequence). The length of the CDR3 is 15 residues. The CDR3 loop is CASRMASGSYNEQFF. CDR3 nucleotide sequence: TGTGCCAGCAGGATGGCTAGCGGGTCATACAATGAGCAGTTCTTC. Based on the CDR3 plus reference TRBV7-9 and TRBJ2-1, the full variable domain is DTGVSQNPRHKITKRGQNVTFRCDPISEHNRLYWYRQTLGQGPEFLTYFQNEAQLEKSRLLSDRFSAERPKGSFSTLEIQRTEQGDSAMYLCASRMASGSYNEQFFGPGTRLTVL.

The table lists this clone with a count of one. The chain has TRBV21-1 and TRBJ1-1. TRBV21-1 is tagged as a pseudogene. The CDR3 length is 12 residues. CDR3 loop: CASSSIREGAFF. Written as DNA, the CDR3 is TGTGCCAGCAGCAGTATTAGGGAGGGGGCTTTCTTT.

The V gene is TRBV19, the J gene TRBJ1-2; D call uncertain. Germline V gene data show CDR1 as LNHDA and CDR2 as SQIVND (reference sequence). The CDR3 runs 14 residues. Trimming took off 2 bases at V and 8 bases at J, with 15 bases between the two ends. CDR3 protein: CASSIWANTEGYTF. The CDR3 bases are TGTGCCAGTAGTATATGGGCCAACACCGAGGGCTACACCTTC. Complete variable domain (other parts from reference TRBV19 and TRBJ1-2): DGGITQSPKYLFRKEGQNVTLSCEQNLNHDAMYWYRQDPGQGLRLIYYSQIVNDFQKGDIAEGYSVSREKKESFPLTVTSAQKNPTAFYLCASSIWANTEGYTFGSGTRLTVV.

The chain is built from TRBV4-2 and TRBJ2-7, with 9 bases fitting TRBD2. In germline, CDR1 is LGHNA, CDR2 YNFKEQ. Trimming at V came to 0 bases and at J to 7 bases, leaving 13 bases not matched to a gene. The CDR3 covers 17 residues. For the CDR3, the DNA is TGTGCCAGCAGCCAAGATGCGTGGGGGCTAGCGGGACTAGAGCAGTACTTC. It specifies CASSQDAWGLAGLEQYF.

This clone was detected only once. The chain is built from TRBV5-6 and TRBJ1-2, with D possibly matching TRBD1 (6 bases). Germline V gives CDR1 SGHDT, CDR2 YYEEEE. The CDR3 loop spans 14 amino acids. The V gene lost 4 bases and the J gene lost 7 bases, with 17 bases spanning the gap. The CDR3 region has the DNA TGTGCCAGCAGCCCGGTAGAGGGGGTTCGTGGCTACACCTTC. This encodes CASSPVEGVRGYTF.

The chain combines TRBV11-3 with TRBJ1-1; a possible D gene is TRBD1 (6 bases). The ends were cut back, 2 bases at V and 6 bases at J, with 19 bases in the middle. Per germline, CDR1 SGHNT and CDR2 YENEEA. The CDR3 spans 16 residues. The CDR3 loop reads CASSLMAHPKGAEAFF. In DNA, the CDR3 is TGTGCCAGCAGCTTAATGGCCCACCCAAAGGGGGCTGAAGCTTTCTTT.

The gene calls are TRBV9 and TRBJ2-7; 9 nucleotides agree with TRBD2. Per the germline V gene, CDR1 is SGDLS and CDR2 is YYNGEE. Losses at the gene ends were 2 bases for V and 6 bases for J; bases not matched to a gene: 6. This CDR3 region has 14 residues. This CDR3 is CASSVGLANSEQYF. Here the CDR3 DNA reads TGTGCCAGCAGCGTGGGACTAGCTAACAGCGAGCAGTACTTC.

The chain uses TRBV9 and TRBJ2-1; 7 positions agree with TRBD2. Germline loops: CDR1 SGDLS, CDR2 YYNGEE. V lost 4 bases, J lost 5 bases, and 12 bases stayed unmatched. The CDR3 loop spans 16 amino acids. The CDR3 nucleotides are TGTGCCAGCAGCACAAGGGGCGGGAGAGGCGACAATGAGCAGTTCTTC. Translating it yields CASSTRGGRGDNEQFF.

This chain joins TRBV9 and TRBJ2-3; 10 nucleotides match TRBD2. The V and J ends lost 3 bases and 4 bases, in that order; junction bases with no gene match: 11. CDR1 is SGDLS, CDR2 YYNGEE, per germline. This CDR3 contains 17 residues. The CDR3 here is CASSAYSGTSEADTQYF. The CDR3 bases are TGTGCCAGCAGCGCATATTCCGGGACTAGCGAGGCAGATACGCAGTATTTT.

This sequence joins TRBV28 and TRBJ2-7; TRBD2 is a possible D gene (5 bases). The CDR3 totals 15 residues. Trimming removed 3 bases at V and 2 bases at J, with 14 bases between. Germline V gene data show CDR1 as MDHEN and CDR2 as SYDVKM. The CDR3, as DNA: TGTGCCAGCAGTTTGCAGCGGCTGAAGCCCTACGAGCAGTACTTC. Amino acid sequence: CASSLQRLKPYEQYF.

CDR3 loop: CASSYHRGYEQYF. CDR3 sequence (DNA): TGTGCCAGCAGTTACCACAGGGGGTACGAGCAGTACTTC. The chain couples TRBV6-5 to TRBJ2-7; 8 bases agree with TRBD1. Unmatched junction bases numbered 1, after V lost 2 bases and J lost 4 bases. Germline values: CDR1 MNHEY, CDR2 SVGAGI. CDR3 length: 13 amino acids.

There are a few counts of this clone. The CDR3, as DNA: TGTGCCAGCAGTCGCCAGGGGTCGTACGAGCAGTACTTC. This encodes CASSRQGSYEQYF. The V and J genes are TRBV27 and TRBJ2-7; TRBD1 might be the D (6 bases). The germline CDR1 and CDR2 sequences are MNHEY and SMNVEV (reference sequence). There are 13 residues in the CDR3. Trimming stripped 5 bases from V and 4 bases from J, with 12 bases between.

The chain combines TRBV7-2 with TRBJ1-4; D remains ambiguous. Germline CDR1 is SGHTA and CDR2 is FQGNSA. The CDR3 sequence is 13 residues long. Trimming removed 1 base from V and 10 bases from J, with 10 bases in between. CDR3 sequence: CASSLGREGKLFF. In nucleotides, the CDR3 is TGTGCCAGCAGCTTAGGCCGTGAGGGAAAACTGTTTTTT.

The rearrangement joins TRBV5-6 to TRBJ1-1; 7 bases align to TRBD1. Germline assignment: CDR1 SGHDT and CDR2 YYEEEE. With V trimmed by 2 bases and J by 6 bases, 7 bases remained unmatched. The CDR3 runs to 14 residues. DNA of the CDR3: TGTGCCAGCAGCTTTGACAGGGATGGGCCTGAAGCTTTCTTT. It encodes CASSFDRDGPEAFF.

The chain has TRBV2 and TRBJ1-2; no clear D gene. The V end was cut by 4 bases, the J end by 1 base, with 7 bases between. Germline values: CDR1 SNHLY, CDR2 FYNNEI. This CDR3 has 13 residues. The CDR3: CASSGGINYGYTF. CDR3 nucleotides: TGTGCCAGCAGTGGCGGAATTAACTATGGCTACACCTTC.